This T cell receptor beta chain was sequenced for a study of T cells in Graves' hyperthyroidism and ophthalmopathy (dated by TCRdb to the late 2010s). For context, the study as a whole: Peripheral blood samples were taken at the time of initial diagnosis, prior to any treatment. For training and testing, the 100 patients in the discovery cohort were randomly divided in a 7:3 ratio. To identify TCR V-J signatures that set the groups apart, the researchers used a discovery cohort of 100 or so patients, made up of about 44 with Graves' ophthalmopathy and some 60 with stable Graves' hyperthyroidism. In about 6 Graves' hyperthyroidism patients, the study also compared T-cell repertoires from thyroid tissue with T-cell repertoires from blood. TCR Vbeta CDR3 sequencing of 120 to 150 peripheral blood samples (approximately 44 ophthalmopathy, approximately 80 hyperthyroidism and roughly 17 progressor patients) is reported in the paper. Prospective prediction of ophthalmopathy was tested in an independent validation cohort consisting of 18 hyperthyroidism patients and approximately 16 patients who later progressed to ophthalmopathy. After sampling, hyperthyroidism patients received methimazole starting at 30 mg daily, and ophthalmopathy patients received high-dose intravenous methylprednisolone. What the research found in general, with its limitations: In validation, the model predicted progression to ophthalmopathy a median of roughly 6.1 months before onset, with about 64% sensitivity and 72.22% specificity. Most expanded thyroid clonotypes (frequency above 0.001) were also detected in blood, a finding suggesting that blood repertoires may reflect thyroid immune responses. In cross-validation, a model built on a 13 V-J signature told ophthalmopathy apart from stable hyperthyroidism with over 85% sensitivity and about 81% specificity, and in testing the same model reached 80%/75%. Sample size was not statistically predetermined, and blinding of investigators to group allocation was not performed.

This clonotype was seen a handful of times. What this receptor recognizes is not known. No base quality values were provided; no much bigger clone lies one nucleotide off. TCR beta CDR3 regions were amplified from RNA transcripts. For the first round of RT-PCR on the TCR CDR3, the HTBI primer set was used together with the Qiagen OneStep RT-PCR kit. The libraries were constructed in a second round of multiplex PCR and then size-selected and purified. Libraries were sequenced paired-end with 100 bp reads on an Illumina HiSeq2000. The study's processing was this. SOAPnuke was used to process the raw data, removing reads that contained adapters or uncalled bases, had a mean Phred below 15, or lacked an exact match to the constant primer or identifier. High-quality paired reads were merged with COPE v1.2.5, and unique nucleotide sequences were defined as clonotypes. MiTCR v1.1 was used to align clonotypes to the IMGT TRBV, TRBD and TRBJ reference segments. Analysis was restricted to V-J combinations with a frequency above 0.0001, which covered about 99% of repertoires. A TCS score was defined as the ratio of F50 (clonal expansion) to E x V (chaos), with BLOSUM62-based TCRdist applied between CDR3 peptides within each V-J. Welch's t-statistics and random forest reduced roughly 540 V-J features to under 15, which were used in a naive Bayes classifier (R e1071). TCRdb redid the processing of the public reads, applying fastp at Q25 and MiXCR, and retained in-frame beta chains. When rows share a CDR3 protein, they turn into one entry using the most common DNA and genes. The V and J calls reflect TCRdb's pipeline rather than the authors' work. The sample has about 500,000 distinct CDR3 sequences on record, roughly a sixth of them singletons. About 31% of the sample goes to the ten largest clones.

Taken from the germline V gene, the CDR1 and CDR2 loops are SNHLY and FYNNEI. Trimming takes 4 bases from V and 0 bases from J, and the germline ends sit 19 bases apart. The CDR3 contains 18 residues, cysteine and phenylalanine counted. This entry keeps only the CDR3 DNA: 54 bases, framed from base 1. In the ophthalmopathy patients, disease was moderately to severely active, with a Clinical Activity Score of 3 or more, a NOSPECS grade of 4 or more, and a duration of less than 3 months. Exclusion was applied to patients with uncontrolled infections, other autoimmune diseases, pregnancy or lactation. Clinical symptoms, serum thyroxine and TRAb, thyroid ultrasound, and orbital computed tomography formed the basis for the diagnoses. PBMCs were isolated from 10 ml of fresh peripheral blood by Ficoll-Paque density gradient centrifugation. Total RNA was extracted with Trizol reagent, and quality was checked on an Agilent 2100 Bioanalyzer.

The sample consisted of blood. The V and J segments used are TRBV2 and TRBJ1-3, with the identity of the D gene unclear. The sequence was collected from a woman in her twenties or thirties with Graves' ophthalmopathy. In nucleotide form, the sequence is TGTGCCAGCAGTGTGGGCAACTCCCAAGTCTTCTCTGGAAACACCATATATTTT. This sequence encodes CASSVGNSQVFSGNTIYF.